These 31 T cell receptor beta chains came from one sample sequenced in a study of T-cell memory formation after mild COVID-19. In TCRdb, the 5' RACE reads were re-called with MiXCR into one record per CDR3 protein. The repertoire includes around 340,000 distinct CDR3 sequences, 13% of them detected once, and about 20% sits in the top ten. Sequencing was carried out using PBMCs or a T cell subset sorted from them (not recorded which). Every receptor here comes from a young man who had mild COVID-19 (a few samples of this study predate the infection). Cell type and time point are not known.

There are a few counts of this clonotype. The CDR3 sequence: CASRIRRSGLYGYTF. The CDR3 DNA reads as TGTGCCAGCAGGATTAGGAGATCAGGCCTATACGGCTACACCTTC. The rearrangement uses TRBV7-2 and TRBJ1-2; D unclear. This CDR3 is 15 amino acids long. V lost 6 bases and J lost 8, with 22 bases in between. Germline V gives CDR1 SGHTA, CDR2 FQGNSA.

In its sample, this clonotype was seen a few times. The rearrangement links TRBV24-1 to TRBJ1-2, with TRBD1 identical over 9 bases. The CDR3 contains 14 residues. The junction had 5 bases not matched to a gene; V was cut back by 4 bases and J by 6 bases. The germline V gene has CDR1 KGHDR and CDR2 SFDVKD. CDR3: CATSETGTGNGYTF. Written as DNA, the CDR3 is TGTGCCACCAGTGAAACCGGGACAGGGAATGGCTACACCTTC.

This CDR3 reads CASSLRSLRVEQFF. DNA of the CDR3: TGTGCCAGCAGCTTACGGAGCTTGCGGGTTGAGCAGTTCTTC. The chain joins TRBV7-2 to TRBJ2-1; tentative D call: TRBD2 (5 bases). The CDR3 runs to 14 residues. Germline V lookup: CDR1 SGHTA, CDR2 FQGNSA. Trimming stripped 2 bases from V and 9 bases from J, with 14 bases between.

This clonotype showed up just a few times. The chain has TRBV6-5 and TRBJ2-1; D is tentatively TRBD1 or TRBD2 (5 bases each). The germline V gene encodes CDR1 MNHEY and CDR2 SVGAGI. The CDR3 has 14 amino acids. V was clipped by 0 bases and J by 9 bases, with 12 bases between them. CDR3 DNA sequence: TGTGCCAGCAGTTACTCGAGTGGGGGAAGTGAGCAGTTCTTC. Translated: CASSYSSGGSEQFF.

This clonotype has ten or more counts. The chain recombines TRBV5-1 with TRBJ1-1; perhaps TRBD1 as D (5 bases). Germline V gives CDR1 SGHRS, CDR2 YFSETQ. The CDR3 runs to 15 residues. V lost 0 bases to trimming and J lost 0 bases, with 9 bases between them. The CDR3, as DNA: TGCGCCAGCAGCTTGGTTGGGGCGATGAACACTGAAGCTTTCTTT. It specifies CASSLVGAMNTEAFF. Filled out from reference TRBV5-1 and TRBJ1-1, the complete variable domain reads KAGVTQTPRYLIKTRGQQVTLSCSPISGHRSVSWYQQTPGQGLQFLFEYFSETQRNKGNFPGRFSGRQFSNSRSEMNVSTLELGDSALYLCASSLVGAMNTEAFFGQGTRLTVV.

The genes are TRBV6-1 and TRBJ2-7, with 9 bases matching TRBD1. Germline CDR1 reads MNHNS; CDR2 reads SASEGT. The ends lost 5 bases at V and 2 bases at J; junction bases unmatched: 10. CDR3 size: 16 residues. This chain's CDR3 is CASSRATGGFPYEQYV. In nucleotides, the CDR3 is TGTGCCAGCAGTCGCGCGACAGGGGGTTTTCCCTACGAGCAGTACGTC.

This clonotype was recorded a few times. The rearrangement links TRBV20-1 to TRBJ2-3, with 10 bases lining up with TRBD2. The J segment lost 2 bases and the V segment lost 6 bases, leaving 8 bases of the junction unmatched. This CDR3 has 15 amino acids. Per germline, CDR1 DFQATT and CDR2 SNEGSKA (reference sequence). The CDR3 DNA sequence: TGCAGTGCCAGGGAGCGGGGGGGCCCCACAGATACGCAGTATTTT. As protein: CSARERGGPTDTQYF.

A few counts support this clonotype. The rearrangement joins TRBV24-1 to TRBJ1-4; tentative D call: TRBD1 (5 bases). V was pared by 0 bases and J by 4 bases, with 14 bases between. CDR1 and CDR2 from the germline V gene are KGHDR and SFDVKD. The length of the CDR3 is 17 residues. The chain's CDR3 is CATSDLLGDLNNEKLFF. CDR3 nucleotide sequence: TGTGCCACCAGTGATTTGCTGGGGGACCTGAATAATGAAAAACTGTTTTTT.

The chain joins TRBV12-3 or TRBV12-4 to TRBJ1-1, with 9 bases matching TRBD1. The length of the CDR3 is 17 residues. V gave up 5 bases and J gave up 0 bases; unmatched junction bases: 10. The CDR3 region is CASSPRDRVSMNTEAFF. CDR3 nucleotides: TGTGCCAGCAGTCCTCGGGACAGGGTTTCTATGAACACTGAAGCTTTCTTT.

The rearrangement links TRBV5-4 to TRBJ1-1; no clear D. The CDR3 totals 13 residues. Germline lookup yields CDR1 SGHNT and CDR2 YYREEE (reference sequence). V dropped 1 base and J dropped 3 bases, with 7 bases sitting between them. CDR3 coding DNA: TGTGCCAGCAGCTTGATGGAAGACACTGAAGCTTTCTTT. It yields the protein CASSLMEDTEAFF.

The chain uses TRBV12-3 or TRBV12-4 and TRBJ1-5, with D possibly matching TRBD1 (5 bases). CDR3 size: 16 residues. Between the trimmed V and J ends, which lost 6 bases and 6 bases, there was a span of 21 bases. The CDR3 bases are TGTGCCAGCAGCCACGCCGGGGCCCCCGGAGGTCAGCCCCAGCATTTT. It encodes CASSHAGAPGGQPQHF.

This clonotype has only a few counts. The CDR3 region has the DNA TGTGCCAGCAGTGGGGGACAACATGGCTACACCTTC. As protein: CASSGGQHGYTF. The chain recombines TRBV6-5 with TRBJ1-2; TRBD1 might be the D (6 bases). The CDR3 sequence is 12 residues long. Germline V lookup: CDR1 MNHEY, CDR2 SVGAGI. Trimming took off 5 bases at V and 6 bases at J, with 10 bases between the two ends.

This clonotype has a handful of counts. The CDR3 region has the DNA TGTGCCAGCAGCGCCAGTACCGGGACACAACCCTACGAGCAGTACTTC. Translating gives CASSASTGTQPYEQYF. The V call is TRBV9, the J call TRBJ2-7, with D maybe TRBD1 (6 bases). Germline V CDR1 and CDR2: SGDLS, YYNGEE. The V end was cut by 3 bases, the J end by 2 bases, with 18 bases between. CDR3 length equals 16 residues.

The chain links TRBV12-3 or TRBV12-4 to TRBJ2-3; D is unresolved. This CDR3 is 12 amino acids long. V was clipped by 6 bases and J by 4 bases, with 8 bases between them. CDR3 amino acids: CASRRSPDTQYF. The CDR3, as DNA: TGTGCCAGCAGGCGGTCACCAGATACGCAGTATTTT.

The CDR3 DNA sequence: TGTGCCAGCAGTTACTCGAGCACCATTAAGGGAACAGATACGCAGTATTTT. Its protein product is CASSYSSTIKGTDTQYF. The rearrangement links TRBV6-5 to TRBJ2-3; unclear D gene. The germline CDR1 and CDR2 sequences are MNHEY and SVGAGI. Trimming took 0 bases from V and 3 from J, leaving 16 bases between them. This CDR3 comprises 17 residues.

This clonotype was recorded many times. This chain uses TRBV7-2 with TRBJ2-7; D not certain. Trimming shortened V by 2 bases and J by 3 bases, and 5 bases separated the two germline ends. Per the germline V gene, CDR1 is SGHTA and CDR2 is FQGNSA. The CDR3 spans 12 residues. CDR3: CASSLWVYEQYF. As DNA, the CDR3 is TGTGCCAGCAGCTTATGGGTCTACGAGCAGTACTTC.

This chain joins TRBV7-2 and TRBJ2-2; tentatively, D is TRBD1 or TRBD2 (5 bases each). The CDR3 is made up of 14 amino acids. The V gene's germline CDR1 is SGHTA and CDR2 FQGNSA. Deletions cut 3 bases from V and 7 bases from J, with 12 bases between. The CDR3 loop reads CASSFLSGGGELFF. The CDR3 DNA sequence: TGTGCCAGCAGCTTCCTTAGTGGGGGCGGGGAGCTGTTTTTT.

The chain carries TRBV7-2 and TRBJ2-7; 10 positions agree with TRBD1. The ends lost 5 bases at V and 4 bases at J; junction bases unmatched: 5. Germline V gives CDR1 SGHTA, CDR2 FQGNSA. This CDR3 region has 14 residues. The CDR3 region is CASSAGQGRYEQYF. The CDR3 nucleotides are TGTGCCAGCAGCGCGGGACAGGGGCGTTACGAGCAGTACTTC.

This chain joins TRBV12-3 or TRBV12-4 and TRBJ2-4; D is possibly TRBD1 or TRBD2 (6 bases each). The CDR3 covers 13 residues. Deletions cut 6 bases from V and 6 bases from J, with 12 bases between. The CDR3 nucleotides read TGTGCCAGCAGCGGGGGCTTTAGAAACATTCAGTACTTC. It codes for CASSGGFRNIQYF.

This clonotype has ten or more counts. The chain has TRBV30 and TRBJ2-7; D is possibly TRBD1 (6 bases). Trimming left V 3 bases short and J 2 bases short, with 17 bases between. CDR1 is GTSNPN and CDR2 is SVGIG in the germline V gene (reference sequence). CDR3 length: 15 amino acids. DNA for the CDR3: TGTGCCTGGAGGGCGAGGGGGATTGGCCCCTACGAGCAGTACTTC. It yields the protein CAWRARGIGPYEQYF. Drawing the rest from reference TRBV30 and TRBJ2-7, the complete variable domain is SQTIHQWPATLVQPVGSPLSLECTVEGTSNPNLYWYRQAAGRGLQLLFYSVGIGQISSEVPQNLSASRPQDRQFILSSKKLLLSDSGFYLCAWRARGIGPYEQYFGPGTRLTVT.

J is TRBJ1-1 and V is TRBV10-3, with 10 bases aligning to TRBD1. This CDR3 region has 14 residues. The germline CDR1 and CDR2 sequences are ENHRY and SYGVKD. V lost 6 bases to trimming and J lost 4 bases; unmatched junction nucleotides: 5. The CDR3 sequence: CAISPGQGSTEAFF. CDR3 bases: TGTGCCATCAGCCCGGGACAGGGGAGCACTGAAGCTTTCTTT.

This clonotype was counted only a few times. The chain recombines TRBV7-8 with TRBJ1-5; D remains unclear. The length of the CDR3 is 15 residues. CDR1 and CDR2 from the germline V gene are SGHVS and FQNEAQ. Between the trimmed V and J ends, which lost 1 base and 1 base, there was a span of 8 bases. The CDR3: CASSLVGMSNQPQHF. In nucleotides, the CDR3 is TGTGCCAGCAGCTTAGTAGGGATGAGCAATCAGCCCCAGCATTTT.

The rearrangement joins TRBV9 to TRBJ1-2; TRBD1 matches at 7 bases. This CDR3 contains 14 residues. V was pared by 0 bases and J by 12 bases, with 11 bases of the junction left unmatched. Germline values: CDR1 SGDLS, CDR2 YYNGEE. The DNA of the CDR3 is TGTGCCAGCAGCGTAGAGGGGGCGCGGGGGAGTCACACCTTC. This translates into CASSVEGARGSHTF.

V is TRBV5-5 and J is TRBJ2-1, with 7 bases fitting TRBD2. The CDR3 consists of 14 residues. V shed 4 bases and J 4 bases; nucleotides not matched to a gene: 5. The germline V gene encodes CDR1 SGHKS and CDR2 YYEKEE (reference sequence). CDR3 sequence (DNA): TGTGCCAGCAGCCGGGGCGGGGGTTACAATGAGCAGTTCTTC. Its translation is CASSRGGGYNEQFF.

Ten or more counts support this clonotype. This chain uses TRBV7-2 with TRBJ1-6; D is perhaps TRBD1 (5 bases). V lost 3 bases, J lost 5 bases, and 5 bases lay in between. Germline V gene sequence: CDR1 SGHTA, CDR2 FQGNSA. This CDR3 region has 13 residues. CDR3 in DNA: TGTGCCAGCAGCTTCAGGGATAATTCACCCCTCCACTTT. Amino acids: CASSFRDNSPLHF.

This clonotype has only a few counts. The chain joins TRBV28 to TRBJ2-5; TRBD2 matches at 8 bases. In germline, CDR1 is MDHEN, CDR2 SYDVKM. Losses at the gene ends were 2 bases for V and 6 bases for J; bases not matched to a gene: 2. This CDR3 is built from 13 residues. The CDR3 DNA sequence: TGTGCCAGCAGTTTAAGCGGGGGAAAGACCCAGTACTTC. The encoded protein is CASSLSGGKTQYF.

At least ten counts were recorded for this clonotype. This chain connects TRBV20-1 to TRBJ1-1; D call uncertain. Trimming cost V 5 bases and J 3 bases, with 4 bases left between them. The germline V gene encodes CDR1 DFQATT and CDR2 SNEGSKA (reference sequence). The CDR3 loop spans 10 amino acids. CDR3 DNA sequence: TGCAGTGCTGGGGACACTGAAGCTTTCTTT. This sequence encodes CSAGDTEAFF.

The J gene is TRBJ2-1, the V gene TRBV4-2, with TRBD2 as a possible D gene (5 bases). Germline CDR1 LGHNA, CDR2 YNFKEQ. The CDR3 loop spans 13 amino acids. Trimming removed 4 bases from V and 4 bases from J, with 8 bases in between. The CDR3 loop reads CASSPTRYNEQFF. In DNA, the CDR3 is TGTGCCAGCAGCCCCACTAGATACAATGAGCAGTTCTTC.

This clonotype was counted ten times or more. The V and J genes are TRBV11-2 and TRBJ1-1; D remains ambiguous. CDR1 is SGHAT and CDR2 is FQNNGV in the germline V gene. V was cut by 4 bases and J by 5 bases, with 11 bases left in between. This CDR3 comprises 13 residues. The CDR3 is CASSSTERTEAFF. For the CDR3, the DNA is TGTGCCAGCAGCTCCACGGAGAGGACTGAAGCTTTCTTT.

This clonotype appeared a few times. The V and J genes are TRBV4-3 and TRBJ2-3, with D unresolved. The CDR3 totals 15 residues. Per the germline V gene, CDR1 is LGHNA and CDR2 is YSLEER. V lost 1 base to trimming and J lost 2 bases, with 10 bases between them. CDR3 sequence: CASSQGAQYTDTQYF. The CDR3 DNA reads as TGCGCCAGCAGCCAAGGGGCACAGTACACAGATACGCAGTATTTT.

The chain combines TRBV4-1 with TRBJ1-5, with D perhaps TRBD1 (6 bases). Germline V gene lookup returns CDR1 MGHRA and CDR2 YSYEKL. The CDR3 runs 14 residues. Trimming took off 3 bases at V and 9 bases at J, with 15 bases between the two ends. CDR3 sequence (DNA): TGCGCCAGCAGCCAGGCCCACAGGGATGCGCCCCAGCATTTT. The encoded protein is CASSQAHRDAPQHF.